The source of this TCR beta chain is a study of CD8 T cells in Susac syndrome. The individuals used as controls were healthy donors who had been matched for both age and sex. About 0.5 to 1 ug RNA was reverse transcribed with random hexamers. Amplification of TCR beta CDR3 across 54 Vbeta and 13 Jbeta was performed with immunoSEQ multiplex PCR. Using its own MiXCR run on the immunoSEQ multiplex PCR reads, TCRdb lists one record per CDR3 protein. The table lists about 160,000 distinct CDR3 sequences, around 92% of them singletons. The CDR3 covers 13 residues. Germline values: CDR1 MNHNS, CDR2 SASEGT. Trimming shortened V by 1 base and J by 7 bases, and 5 bases separated the two germline ends.

The chain combines TRBV6-1 with TRBJ1-6; unclear D gene. The specimen sequenced was CD4+ T cells from PBMCs. This TCR came from a human donor in good health. For the CDR3, the DNA is TGTGCCAGCAGTGAAGGGTTCAATTCACCCCTCCACTTT. Protein sequence: CASSEGFNSPLHF.